The 9 T cell receptor beta chains below were found in one sample sequenced in a study of T cell responses to AZD1222 COVID-19 vaccine. Libraries were prepared by immunoSEQ multiplex PCR; TCRdb keeps only in-frame clonotypes and omits some of them. There are some 150,000 clones in the sample; 80% to 95% occur only once, and about 3.7% lies in the top ten. Source: peripheral blood, taken 28 days after the second AZD1222 dose. Receptor source: an adult who received the AZD1222 COVID-19 vaccine.

This clone occurred once. The chain uses TRBV11-3 and TRBJ2-7, with D maybe TRBD1 (5 bases). The CDR3 runs to 13 residues. Looked up from germline, CDR1 is SGHNT and CDR2 is YENEEA. Trimming left V 3 bases short and J 7 bases short, with 13 bases between. Written as DNA, the CDR3 is TGTGCCAGCAGCTTGCAGGGCCGAAGGGAGCAGTACTTC. Translation gives CASSLQGRREQYF.

The chain carries TRBV10-3 and TRBJ1-2, with D perhaps matching TRBD1 (6 bases). The germline V gene encodes CDR1 ENHRY and CDR2 SYGVKD. There are 12 residues in the CDR3. Trimming removed 3 bases at V and 7 bases at J, with 9 bases between. The CDR3 region is CAISDWGAGYTF. The CDR3 nucleotides read TGTGCCATCAGTGATTGGGGGGCTGGCTACACCTTC.

The J gene is TRBJ2-2, the V gene TRBV5-1; TRBD1 aligns across 8 bases. The CDR3 is 20 amino acids. CDR1 and CDR2 (germline): SGHRS, YFSETQ. The junction had 15 bases not matched to a gene; V was cut back by 2 bases and J by 0 bases. CDR3 loop: CASSFRTQNRGTANTGELFF. DNA for the CDR3: TGCGCCAGCAGCTTCCGGACCCAAAACAGGGGGACAGCGAACACCGGGGAGCTGTTTTTT.

The chain employs TRBV7-2 and TRBJ2-7; 12 nucleotides align to TRBD2. Germline loops: CDR1 SGHTA, CDR2 FQGNSA. CDR3 size: 14 residues. Losses at the gene ends were 5 bases for V and 6 bases for J; bases not matched to a gene: 5. CDR3 in amino acids: CASSPSGRAGEQYF. The CDR3 region has the DNA TGTGCCAGCAGCCCTAGCGGGAGGGCCGGCGAGCAGTACTTC.

V and J are TRBV9 and TRBJ1-2, with D perhaps TRBD1 (6 bases). The germline gives CDR1 SGDLS, CDR2 YYNGEE. V was trimmed by 0 bases and J by 4 bases, leaving 13 bases between them. This CDR3 is built from 15 residues. DNA for the CDR3: TGTGCCAGCAGCGTAGACCCAGGGGATACCTATGGCTACACCTTC. Translated, it gives CASSVDPGDTYGYTF.

This sequence joins TRBV9 and TRBJ2-1, with D tentatively TRBD1 (5 bases). CDR3 size: 14 residues. Germline values: CDR1 SGDLS, CDR2 YYNGEE. Trimming took off 0 bases at V and 7 bases at J, with 11 bases between the two ends. This CDR3 reads CASSVAPGSNEQFF. In DNA form, the CDR3 reads TGTGCCAGCAGCGTAGCCCCAGGGTCGAATGAGCAGTTCTTC. Variable domain in full (rest from reference TRBV9 and TRBJ2-1): DSGVTQTPKHLITATGQRVTLRCSPRSGDLSVYWYQQSLDQGLQFLIQYYNGEERAKGNILERFSAQQFPDLHSELNLSSLELGDSALYFCASSVAPGSNEQFFGPGTRLTVL.

The rearrangement joins TRBV15 to TRBJ1-3, with TRBD1 as a possible D gene (5 bases). Trimming pared 3 bases from V and 1 base from J, leaving 10 bases between. The CDR3 is 15 amino acids. Germline CDR1 is LNHNV and CDR2 is YYDKDF (reference sequence). The CDR3, as DNA: TGTGCCACCAGCAGGTCGGGGGGTTCTGGAAACACCATATATTTT. Translated: CATSRSGGSGNTIYF.

The chain is built from TRBV20-1 and TRBJ2-7, with D perhaps matching TRBD2 (5 bases). The CDR3 totals 11 residues. Germline CDR1 DFQATT, CDR2 SNEGSKA (reference sequence). CDR3 amino acids: CMGRSGSEQYF. For the CDR3, the DNA is TGCATGGGGAGAAGTGGGTCCGAGCAGTACTTC.

This chain uses TRBV19 with TRBJ1-2; 9 nucleotides agree with TRBD1. J gave up 6 bases and V 3 bases, and 8 bases lay outside the gene matches. Germline CDR1 reads LNHDA; CDR2 reads SQIVND (reference sequence). The CDR3 consists of 15 residues. CDR3 sequence: CASSINWTGEDGYTF. CDR3 DNA: TGTGCCAGTAGTATCAACTGGACAGGGGAGGATGGCTACACCTTC.